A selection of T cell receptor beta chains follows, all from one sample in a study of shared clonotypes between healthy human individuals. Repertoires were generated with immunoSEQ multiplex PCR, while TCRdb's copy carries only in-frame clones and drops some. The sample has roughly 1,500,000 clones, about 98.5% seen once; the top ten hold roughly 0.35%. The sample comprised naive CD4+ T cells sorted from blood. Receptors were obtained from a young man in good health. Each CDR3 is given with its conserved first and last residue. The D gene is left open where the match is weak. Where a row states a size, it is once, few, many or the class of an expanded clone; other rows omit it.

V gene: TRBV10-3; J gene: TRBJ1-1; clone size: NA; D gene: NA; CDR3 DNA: TGTGCCATCAGTGAGTCGGGGACCCCGAACACTGAAGCTTTCTTT; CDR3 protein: CAISESGTPNTEAFF
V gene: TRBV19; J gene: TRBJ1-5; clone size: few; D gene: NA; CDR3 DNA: TGTGCCAGTAGTATGTTTGCCGGTGATCAGCCCCAGCATTTT; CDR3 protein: CASSMFAGDQPQHF
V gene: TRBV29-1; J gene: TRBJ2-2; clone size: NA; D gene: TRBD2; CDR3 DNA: TGCAGCGTTGAGGGCGGGAGCACCGGGGAGCTGTTTTTT; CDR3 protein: CSVEGGSTGELFF
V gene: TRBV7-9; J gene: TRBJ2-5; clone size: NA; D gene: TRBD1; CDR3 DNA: TGTGCCAGCAGGGGGGACAGGCAAGAGACCCAGTACTTC; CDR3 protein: CASRGDRQETQYF
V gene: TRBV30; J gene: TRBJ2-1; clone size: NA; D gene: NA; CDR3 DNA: TGTGCCTGGAGTGGAACCACGGCGCAGTTCTTC; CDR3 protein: CAWSGTTAQFF
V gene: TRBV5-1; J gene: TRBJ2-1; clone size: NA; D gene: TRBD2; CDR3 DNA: TGCGCCAGCAGCAAAGAGGGAGCGGGAGCGATCCTCGGTGAGCAGTTCTTC; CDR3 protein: CASSKEGAGAILGEQFF
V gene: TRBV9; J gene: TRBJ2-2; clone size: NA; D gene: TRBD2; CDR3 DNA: TGTGCCAGCAGCGCGGGAGGACCCCTGACCGGGGAGCTGTTTTTT; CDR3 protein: CASSAGGPLTGELFF
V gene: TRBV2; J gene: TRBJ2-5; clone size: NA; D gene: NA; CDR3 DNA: TGTGCCAGCAGTGTGGGTGGGCAAGAGACCCAGTACTTC; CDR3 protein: CASSVGGQETQYF
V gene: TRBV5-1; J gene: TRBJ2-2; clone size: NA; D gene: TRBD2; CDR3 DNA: TGCGCCAGCAGCTTGAAACTAGCGGGAGGTTCCGGGGAGCTGTTTTTT; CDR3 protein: CASSLKLAGGSGELFF
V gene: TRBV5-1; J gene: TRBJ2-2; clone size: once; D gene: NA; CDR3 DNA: TGCGCCAGCAGCTTTGGAGGGGCCCTCACCGGGGAGCTGTTTTTT; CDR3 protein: CASSFGGALTGELFF
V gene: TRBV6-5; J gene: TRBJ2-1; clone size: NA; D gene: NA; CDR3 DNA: TGTGCCAGCAGTCCCGACGGCTACAATGAGCAGTTCTTC; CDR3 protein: CASSPDGYNEQFF
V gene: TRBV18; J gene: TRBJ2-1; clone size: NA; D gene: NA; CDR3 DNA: TGTGCCAGCTCCCCAGACAATGAGCAGTTCTTC; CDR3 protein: CASSPDNEQFF
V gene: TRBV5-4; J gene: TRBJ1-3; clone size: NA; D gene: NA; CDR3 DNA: TGTGCCAGCAGTATAGGTTCGGGGGAAGGAAACACCATATATTTT; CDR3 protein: CASSIGSGEGNTIYF
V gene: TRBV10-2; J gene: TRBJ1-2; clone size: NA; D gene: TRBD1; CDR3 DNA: TGCGCCAGCAGTCCTTATCAAGGGACAGGGGGCGGAGGCTACACCTTC; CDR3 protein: CASSPYQGTGGGGYTF
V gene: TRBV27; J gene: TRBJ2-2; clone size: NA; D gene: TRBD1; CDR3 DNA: TGTGCCAGCAGTTTGAGGGACAGGGGAACTAGCGGATCGAACACCGGGGAGCTGTTTTTT; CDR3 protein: CASSLRDRGTSGSNTGELFF
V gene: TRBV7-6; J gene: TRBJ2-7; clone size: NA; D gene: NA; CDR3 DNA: TGTGCCAGCAGCTTAGCCGGCCCAGGAAGTTACGAGCAGTACTTC; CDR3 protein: CASSLAGPGSYEQYF
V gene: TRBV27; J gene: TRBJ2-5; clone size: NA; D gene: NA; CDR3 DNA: TGTGCCAGCAGTTTATCGAATAGATGGGCCTCCAGGGAGACCCAGTACTTC; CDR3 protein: CASSLSNRWASRETQYF
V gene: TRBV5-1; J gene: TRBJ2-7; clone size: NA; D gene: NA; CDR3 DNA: TGCGCCAGCAGCGTCGGCTGGGGCAAACTCTACGAGCAGTACTTC; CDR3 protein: CASSVGWGKLYEQYF
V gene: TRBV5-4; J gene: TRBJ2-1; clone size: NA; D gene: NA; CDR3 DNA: TGTGCCAGCAGCTCCGTATCCTACAATGAGCAGTTCTTC; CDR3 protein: CASSSVSYNEQFF
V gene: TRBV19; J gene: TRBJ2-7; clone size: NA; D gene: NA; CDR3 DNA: TGTGCCAGTAGTATAGATCCCTTATCCCATCAGCAGTACTTC; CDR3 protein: CASSIDPLSHQQYF
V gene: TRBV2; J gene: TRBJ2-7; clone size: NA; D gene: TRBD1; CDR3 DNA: TGTGCCAGCAGGAAAAGCCGGGACAGCCCCTACGAGCAGTACTTC; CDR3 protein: CASRKSRDSPYEQYF
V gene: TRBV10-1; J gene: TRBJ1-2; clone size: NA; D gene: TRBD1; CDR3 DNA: TGCGCCAGCAGCTACGGGACAGGCTATGGCTACACCTTC; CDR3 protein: CASSYGTGYGYTF
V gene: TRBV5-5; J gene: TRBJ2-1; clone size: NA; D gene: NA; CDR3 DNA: TGTGCCAGCAGCTTTTCGAGCTTTAACAATGAGCAGTTCTTC; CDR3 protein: CASSFSSFNNEQFF
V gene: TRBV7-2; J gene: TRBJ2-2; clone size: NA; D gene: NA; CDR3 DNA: TGTGCCAGCAGCTTCCGGGGCACCCCGAACACCGGGGAGCTGTTTTTT; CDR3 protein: CASSFRGTPNTGELFF
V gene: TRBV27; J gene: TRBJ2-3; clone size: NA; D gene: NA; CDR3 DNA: TGTGCCAGCAGTCCCGGACAGAGCACAGATACGCAGTATTTT; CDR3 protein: CASSPGQSTDTQYF
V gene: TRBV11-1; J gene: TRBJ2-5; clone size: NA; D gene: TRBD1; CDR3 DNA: TGTGCCAGCAGCTGGGGGCTCGCTTCGTTGAGGACAGGACAAGAGACCCAGTACTTC; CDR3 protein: CASSWGLASLRTGQETQYF
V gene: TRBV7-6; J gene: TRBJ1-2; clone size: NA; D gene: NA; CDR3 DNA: TGTGCCAGCAGCTTAGCGCCTGATGGACAGTCGTTTTTC; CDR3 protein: CASSLAPDGQSFF
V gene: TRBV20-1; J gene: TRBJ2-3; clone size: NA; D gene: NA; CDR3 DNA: TGCAGTGCTGAGGTGGATACGCAGTATTTT; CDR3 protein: CSAEVDTQYF
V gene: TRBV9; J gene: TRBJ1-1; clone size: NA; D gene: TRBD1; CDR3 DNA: TGTGCCAGCAGCGCCGGGACAGCCACTGAAGCTTTCTTT; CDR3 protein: CASSAGTATEAFF
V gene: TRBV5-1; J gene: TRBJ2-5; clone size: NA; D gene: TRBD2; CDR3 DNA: TGCGCCAGCAGGACTGGCGGGAGTGGCCAAGAGACCCAGTACTTC; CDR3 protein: CASRTGGSGQETQYF
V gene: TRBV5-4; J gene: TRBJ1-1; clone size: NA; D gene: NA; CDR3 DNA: TGTGCCAGCAGCCACAACGACCTCACTGAAGCTTTCTTT; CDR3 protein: CASSHNDLTEAFF
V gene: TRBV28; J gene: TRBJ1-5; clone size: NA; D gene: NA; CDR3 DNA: TGTGCCAGCAACGGCCCACATCAGCCCCAGCATTTT; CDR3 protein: CASNGPHQPQHF
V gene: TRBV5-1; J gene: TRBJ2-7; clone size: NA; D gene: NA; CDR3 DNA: TGCGCCAGCACCTTAAACCCGGCAGGCTACGAGCAGTACTTC; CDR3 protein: CASTLNPAGYEQYF
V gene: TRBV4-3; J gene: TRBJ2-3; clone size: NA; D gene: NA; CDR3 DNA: TGCGCCAGCAGCCAAGAGAGGGCAGATACGCAGTATTTT; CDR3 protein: CASSQERADTQYF
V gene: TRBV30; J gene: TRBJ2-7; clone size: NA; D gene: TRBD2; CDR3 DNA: TGTGCCGCCAAAGAATCGGGACTAGTCCACGAGCAGTACTTC; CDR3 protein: CAAKESGLVHEQYF